The 10 T cell receptor beta chains listed next were all sequenced from one sample in a study of OX40 agonist ivuxolimab in advanced cancers. Here immunoSEQ multiplex PCR was the method, and the copy in TCRdb shows in-frame clones only, minus some. The sample gives about 64,000 clones, 88% of which show up once; under 0.75% is in the top ten. This specimen was CD4+ or CD8+ T cells sorted from blood, taken in a trial of the OX40 agonist ivuxolimab. The receptors shown here come from an adult with an advanced solid tumor such as melanoma, head and neck, liver or kidney cancer.

This rearrangement joins TRBV5-1 to TRBJ2-1, with 9 bases aligning to TRBD2. The CDR3 contains 15 residues. Germline CDR1 SGHRS, CDR2 YFSETQ. J gave up 7 bases and V 6 bases, and 11 bases lay outside the gene matches. CDR3 sequence: CASTPGAGGENEQFF. CDR3 coding DNA: TGCGCCAGCACCCCCGGGGCGGGAGGGGAAAATGAGCAGTTCTTC.

The CDR3: CASRGGPGSSYNSPLHF. The DNA of the CDR3 is TGTGCCAGCCGGGGAGGACCGGGGAGCTCCTATAATTCACCCCTCCACTTT. This rearrangement joins TRBV28 to TRBJ1-6; unclear D gene. Germline CDR1 is MDHEN and CDR2 is SYDVKM. The CDR3 loop spans 17 amino acids. V dropped 8 bases and J dropped 0 bases, with 17 bases sitting between them.

This clone was seen more than once but under ten times. As DNA, the CDR3 is TGTGCCAGCAGCATCAGACAGGGAAGGTTAGGCGGGGAGCTGTTTTTT. Translating gives CASSIRQGRLGGELFF. The chain combines TRBV7-3 with TRBJ2-2, with 7 bases matching TRBD1. The ends lost 5 bases at V and 7 bases at J; junction bases unmatched: 13. Germline loops: CDR1 SGHTA, CDR2 FQGTGA. The CDR3 totals 16 residues.

The chain uses TRBV7-9 and TRBJ2-5; the D is unclear. V lost 3 bases and J 5 bases, leaving 13 bases between the germline ends. Per the germline V gene, CDR1 is SEHNR and CDR2 is FQNEAQ (reference sequence). The CDR3 is made up of 14 amino acids. The CDR3 here is CASSFDLPGETQYF. The CDR3 DNA follows: TGTGCCAGCAGCTTCGACCTACCGGGTGAGACCCAGTACTTC.

The chain links TRBV9 to TRBJ1-1; weak D call: TRBD1 (5 bases). CDR1 and CDR2 from the germline V gene are SGDLS and YYNGEE. The V end lost 4 bases, the J end lost 5 bases, and 12 bases lay between the germline ends. This CDR3 contains 13 residues. CDR3 in DNA: TGTGCCAGCAGCCCCGGGGCTTGGACTGAAGCTTTCTTT. Translating it yields CASSPGAWTEAFF.

This clone was counted a single time. The chain has TRBV6-5 and TRBJ1-1; possible D gene TRBD1, 6 bases. This CDR3 has 11 amino acids. The V end lost 6 bases, the J end lost 11 bases, and 13 bases lay between the germline ends. Germline-derived CDR1 and CDR2 are MNHEY and SVGAGI. CDR3 loop: CASSSGVGAFF. CDR3 nucleotides: TGTGCCAGCAGCTCAGGGGTTGGGGCTTTCTTT.

The chain employs TRBV4-1 and TRBJ1-3; D possibly corresponds to TRBD1 (5 bases). Germline values: CDR1 MGHRA, CDR2 YSYEKL. The CDR3 totals 16 residues. V was pared by 5 bases and J by 10 bases, with 24 bases between. CDR3 in amino acids: CASSSQGRTGHTTIYF. The CDR3 coding sequence is TGCGCCAGCAGCTCCCAAGGGCGGACCGGACACACAACCATATATTTT.

This rearrangement joins TRBV6-1 to TRBJ2-5; D possibly corresponds to TRBD1 (6 bases). The CDR3 has 14 residues. CDR1 and CDR2 (germline): MNHNS, SASEGT. Trimming pared 8 bases from V and 5 bases from J, leaving 18 bases between. CDR3 sequence reads: CASLLGAGGETQYF. CDR3 sequence (DNA): TGTGCCAGCCTTTTGGGGGCTGGGGGTGAGACCCAGTACTTC.

This clone was seen more than once but under ten times. The chain combines TRBV6-5 with TRBJ1-5; 8 bases are shared with TRBD1. There are 14 residues in the CDR3. With V trimmed by 5 bases and J by 7 bases, 7 bases remained unmatched. From germline, CDR1 is MNHEY and CDR2 SVGAGI. The CDR3 loop reads CASSPGQAWQPQHF. For the CDR3, the DNA is TGTGCCAGCAGTCCGGGACAGGCCTGGCAGCCCCAGCATTTT.

Remarks on this clone: The junction differs from germline at one of its ends, possibly a read error. The chain carries TRBV15 and TRBJ1-2; the D gene is possibly TRBD1 (6 bases). The germline CDR1 and CDR2 sequences are LNHNV and YYDKDF (reference sequence). The CDR3 contains 14 residues. The CDR3 nucleotides read TGTGCCACCAGCAGAGATCGGGGGCCCAGGGGCAACTCCTTC. Translation gives CATSRDRGPRGNSF.